One T cell receptor beta chain is described in this entry. The antigen remains unidentified. The data stem from a study of T cell responses to AZD1222 COVID-19 vaccine. General observations from the study: Reports say nearly half of spike-specific TCRs go after unmutated variant regions. White British donors predominated, females outnumbered males, and clonal diversity was possibly underestimated. Sampling that yielded the repertoires occurred only after the peak T cell response.

The assay was immunoSEQ multiplex PCR, and TCRdb's table has in-frame clones only and misses some. The sample includes approximately 80,000 clones, approximately 90% seen only once; the top ten take around 6%. The sequence was collected from an adult in good health. This material consisted of peripheral blood, taken on day 0 of AZD1222 vaccination.

The CDR3 coding sequence is TGTGCCAGCAGCAGCACGGACAGGGCGTTATACGAGCAGTACTTC. Its protein product is CASSSTDRALYEQYF. This sequence joins TRBV25-1 and TRBJ2-7; 8 bases fit TRBD1. The ends lost 6 bases at V and 4 bases at J; junction bases unmatched: 11. CDR3 length equals 15 residues. The V gene's germline CDR1 is MGHDK and CDR2 SYGVNS.